This T cell receptor beta chain was identified in a study of blood T cells in healthy people across ages. A second PCR, run for roughly 7 to 12 cycles, used a sample-barcoded 5' primer plus a J-beta primer mix. TCRdb recomputed calls from the 5' RACE reads with MiXCR, one row per CDR3 protein. Of fewer than 800,000 distinct CDR3 sequences listed, approximately 25% were seen once; the top ten hold 9.4%. The donors, healthy Caucasians from Russia, were aged about 6 to 95. Study-wide results and caveats: Diversity estimated from one million T cells was considered an underestimate.

As for this clonotype: Its antigen is undetermined.

Germline V CDR1 and CDR2: MDHEN, SYDVKM. This CDR3 is 15 amino acids long. In addition, the sample was reused for a study of T cells of mothers and their children. From that paper: When the second PCR was run, its M1S primer added sample barcodes and 2-4 random nucleotides.

The receptor was isolated from a boy between 10 and 17 years old in good health. The chain recombines TRBV28 with TRBJ2-5; TRBD1 might be the D (6 bases). TRBJ2-7 matches the DNA end more closely, so the J call is doubtful. The sequenced sample was blood. CDR3: CASTRDTYSSYEQYF. CDR3 nucleotides: TGTGCCAGCACCAGGGACACCTACTCCTCCTACGAGCAGTACTTC.